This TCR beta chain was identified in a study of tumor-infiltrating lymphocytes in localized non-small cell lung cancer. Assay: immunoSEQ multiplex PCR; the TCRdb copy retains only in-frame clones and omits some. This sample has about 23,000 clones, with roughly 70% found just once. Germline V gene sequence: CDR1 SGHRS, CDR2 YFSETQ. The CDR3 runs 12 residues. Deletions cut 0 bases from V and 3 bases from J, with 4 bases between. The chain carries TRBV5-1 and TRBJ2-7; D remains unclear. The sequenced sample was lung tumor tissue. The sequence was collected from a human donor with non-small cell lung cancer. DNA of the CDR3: TGCGCCAGCAGCTTGGTAGGCTACGAGCAGTACTTC. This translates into CASSLVGYEQYF.